One sample yielded the 7 T cell receptor beta chains listed below, sequenced in a study of shared clonotypes between healthy human individuals. The assay was immunoSEQ multiplex PCR, and TCRdb's table has in-frame clones only and misses some. This table holds roughly 640,000 clones, about 97% found once. The source material was naive CD4+ T cells sorted from blood. The subset: CD45RA+ positively selected. The receptors here all came from a woman between 25 and 40 years old in good health.

The chain links TRBV11-3 to TRBJ2-2, with TRBD2 as a possible D gene (5 bases). Deletions cut 2 bases from V and 2 bases from J, with 18 bases between. Germline CDR1 is SGHNT and CDR2 is YENEEA. CDR3 length: 18 residues. CDR3 in amino acids: CASSLSADFPENTGELFF. As DNA, the CDR3 is TGTGCCAGCAGCTTATCCGCGGACTTCCCCGAAAACACCGGGGAGCTGTTTTTT.

The chain recombines TRBV6-1 with TRBJ2-7; D remains unclear. This CDR3 comprises 11 residues. V lost 5 bases and J 3 bases, leaving 5 bases between the germline ends. Germline assignment: CDR1 MNHNS and CDR2 SASEGT. The CDR3 nucleotides are TGTGCCAGCAGTTCCTTCTACGAGCAGTACTTC. Its protein is CASSSFYEQYF.

The chain uses TRBV2 and TRBJ2-2; a weak D match, TRBD2 (5 bases). The CDR3 consists of 15 residues. V lost 3 bases to trimming and J lost 1 base, with 9 bases between them. Germline values: CDR1 SNHLY, CDR2 FYNNEI. The CDR3 bases are TGTGCCAGCAGTGATTTTGCGGGGAACACCGGGGAGCTGTTTTTT. It translates to CASSDFAGNTGELFF.

This chain connects TRBV13 to TRBJ2-5; tentatively, D is TRBD2 (6 bases). The CDR3 contains 16 residues. Looked up from germline, CDR1 is PRHDT and CDR2 is FYEKMQ (reference sequence). V lost 5 bases and J lost 1, with 17 bases in between. CDR3 sequence: CASSGRVSGAQETQYF. The CDR3 bases are TGTGCCAGCAGCGGTCGGGTTAGCGGTGCCCAAGAGACCCAGTACTTC.

The genes are TRBV7-9 and TRBJ1-1, with 9 bases lining up with TRBD1. Germline loops: CDR1 SEHNR, CDR2 FQNEAQ (reference sequence). The CDR3 length is 15 residues. J gave up 5 bases and V 1 base, and 5 bases lay outside the gene matches. DNA for the CDR3: TGTGCCAGCAGCTTAGTTACAGGGGGCTTAACTGAAGCTTTCTTT. It encodes CASSLVTGGLTEAFF.

The chain carries TRBV5-1 and TRBJ1-1; D gene uncertain. Germline V gives CDR1 SGHRS, CDR2 YFSETQ. CDR3 length: 15 residues. V lost 0 bases, J lost 2 bases, and 11 bases lay in between. DNA of the CDR3: TGCGCCAGCAGCTTGGCGACGGGCCCCAACACTGAAGCTTTCTTT. As protein: CASSLATGPNTEAFF.

The chain uses TRBV30 and TRBJ1-4; maybe TRBD1 (5 bases). V was pared by 7 bases and J by 8 bases, with 20 bases between. There are 14 residues in the CDR3. Germline lookup yields CDR1 GTSNPN and CDR2 SVGIG (reference sequence). The CDR3 DNA follows: TGTGCCTTCGGCCCGGGCAGGGTTGGAGAAAAACTGTTTTTT. It translates to CAFGPGRVGEKLFF.